The sample holds a few counts of the clone carrying this T cell receptor beta chain. Antigen unknown. Primers for the PCR totalled 60 Vbeta and 13 Jbeta. Only in-frame clones appear in the TCRdb table, and some are missing; sequencing was by immunoSEQ multiplex PCR. The sample consists of around 98,000 clones, approximately 75% of them appearing once. Losses at the gene ends were 5 bases for V and 1 base for J; bases not matched to a gene: 7. The CDR3 loop spans 16 amino acids. From germline, CDR1 is LNHDA and CDR2 SQIVND (reference sequence). This sample is drawn from a study of cytomegalovirus exposure and HLA in healthy donors. Study-wide results and caveats: A missense DCLRE1C variant was associated with V- and J-gene trimming of TCR beta chains in a later analysis, and an independent cohort replicated the association. Segments of the TCR beta V type were, in most cases, productive about 87% or about 30% of the time in an earlier analysis. When presence/absence was analysed, sequencing depth was taken to be roughly uniform across donors. Highest at DRB1 and lowest at HLA-C, TCR association rates differed among HLA loci in a later analysis.

Specimen: PBMCs. The rearrangement joins TRBV19 to TRBJ1-5; 8 bases line up with TRBD1. This clonotype was sampled from a woman aged 40-49 years in good health and CMV-seronegative. This chain's CDR3 is CASSRGTGLSNQPQHF. CDR3 nucleotides: TGTGCCAGTAGTCGAGGGACAGGCCTCAGCAATCAGCCCCAGCATTTT.